The next 32 T cell receptor beta chains were all read from a single sample in a study of CXCR3-negative and CXCR3-positive naive CD8 T cells. Points from the study as a whole: CXCR3-positive naive cells carried more hydrophobic TRB CDR3s than CXCR3-negative ones.

It was by 5' RACE with UMI labels that the TRB cDNA libraries were prepared. TCRdb reprocessed the 5' RACE reads; each CDR3 protein has one entry and no DNA is given. The sample data list under 7,000 distinct CDR3 sequences. Their antigens are not known. The source material was naive CXCR3+ CD8+ T cells from blood. The subset: CD45RO-CCR7+CD27+CD95- naive CD8+ T cells expressing CXCR3 (TNR3+). The receptors were sampled from a human donor in good health. Some clones in this sample may be carry-over from other donors' samples.

Frequency places this clonotype as medium-sized. The gene calls are TRBV14 and TRBJ2-3. Germline values: CDR1 SGHDN, CDR2 FVKESK. CDR3 length: 12 amino acids. CDR3: CASSQDHAGQYF.

This chain links TRBV3-1 with TRBJ2-5; no DNA is available, so the TRBD1 call from TCRdb remains unchecked. This CDR3 comprises 15 residues. Germline assignment: CDR1 LGHDT and CDR2 YNNKEL (reference sequence). This chain's CDR3 is CASSQDAGTQETQYF.

The chain is built from TRBV5-1 and TRBJ2-3; TCRdb's D call of TRBD1 is untestable without DNA. In germline, CDR1 is SGHRS, CDR2 YFSETQ. This CDR3 is built from 15 residues. The CDR3 reads CASSLRDRRTDTQYF.

By frequency, this clonotype registers medium-sized (0.01 to 0.1%). The V call is TRBV20-1, the J call TRBJ2-2; TCRdb names TRBD2, which stays unverified in the absence of DNA. CDR3 length: 15 residues. Per the germline V gene, CDR1 is DFQATT and CDR2 is SNEGSKA (reference sequence). This CDR3 is CSARPSGRFTGELFF.

In terms of frequency, this clonotype is medium-sized. The genes are TRBV28 and TRBJ2-1; lacking DNA, the TRBD2 call made by TCRdb goes unchecked. Germline V gene lookup returns CDR1 MDHEN and CDR2 SYDVKM. CDR3 size: 16 residues. Here the CDR3 reads CASSLVGLAGLNEQFF. Full variable domain (outside the CDR3, taken from reference TRBV28 and TRBJ2-1): DVKVTQSSRYLVKRTGEKVFLECVQDMDHENMFWYRQDPGLGLRLIYFSYDVKMKEKGDIPEGYSVSREKKERFSLILESASTNQTSMYLCASSLVGLAGLNEQFFGPGTRLTVL.

J is TRBJ2-1 and V is TRBV10-3; no DNA is available, so the TRBD2 call from TCRdb remains unchecked. Germline CDR1 reads ENHRY; CDR2 reads SYGVKD. This CDR3 contains 16 residues. The CDR3 sequence: CAIRAGEGDLGNEQFF.

The chain combines TRBV5-5 with TRBJ2-5; TCRdb proposes TRBD1, but this gene call is untestable without DNA. This CDR3 is 14 amino acids long. Germline V gene data show CDR1 as SGHKS and CDR2 as YYEKEE (reference sequence). CDR3 residues: CASSRWGGQETQYF.

The chain is built from TRBV7-9 and TRBJ2-3; the D call of TRBD2 rests on TCRdb alone, since no DNA is present to check it. This CDR3 has 16 residues. Germline CDR1 reads SEHNR; CDR2 reads FQNEAQ (reference sequence). CDR3: CASSLLGRANTDTQYF. Complete variable domain (other parts from reference TRBV7-9 and TRBJ2-3): DTGVSQNPRHKITKRGQNVTFRCDPISEHNRLYWYRQTLGQGPEFLTYFQNEAQLEKSRLLSDRFSAERPKGSFSTLEIQRTEQGDSAMYLCASSLLGRANTDTQYFGPGTRLTVL.

The rearrangement links TRBV7-9 to TRBJ1-2; no DNA is available, so the TRBD1 call from TCRdb remains unchecked. CDR3 length equals 13 residues. Looked up from germline, CDR1 is SEHNR and CDR2 is FQNEAQ (reference sequence). The CDR3 reads CASSLGQGYGYTF.

The chain uses TRBV13 and TRBJ1-1; there is no DNA to check the TCRdb D call of TRBD1. This CDR3 contains 13 residues. Germline CDR1 reads PRHDT; CDR2 reads FYEKMQ (reference sequence). The CDR3 reads CASSQRGGREAFF.

The genes are TRBV29-1 and TRBJ2-1. The CDR3 extends over 14 amino acids. The germline CDR1 and CDR2 sequences are SQVTM and ANQGSEA. CDR3 amino acids: CSVDQDSFYNEQFF.

This chain joins TRBV29-1 and TRBJ2-7; the TCRdb D gene call, TRBD2, has no DNA to confirm it. CDR3 size: 13 residues. Germline V gene data show CDR1 as SQVTM and CDR2 as ANQGSEA. The CDR3 reads CSVELEAPYEQYF.

The rearrangement uses TRBV11-2 and TRBJ2-2. The CDR3 contains 13 residues. CDR1 is SGHAT and CDR2 is FQNNGV in the germline V gene. CDR3 in amino acids: CASSLRNTGELFF.

This clonotype ranks as medium-sized (0.01 to 0.1%) in terms of frequency. The chain links TRBV7-9 to TRBJ2-1; TCRdb's assignment of TRBD1 cannot be checked, as there is no DNA. The CDR3 is 14 amino acids. CDR1 SEHNR and CDR2 FQNEAQ come from the germline V gene (reference sequence). The CDR3: CASSLVQGYNEQFF.

V usage is TRBV29-1 and J usage is TRBJ2-1; TCRdb designates TRBD1, a call that cannot be tested without DNA. There are 14 residues in the CDR3. Looked up from germline, CDR1 is SQVTM and CDR2 is ANQGSEA. The CDR3 spells CSVEWTGELGEQFF.

V gene TRBV20-1 combines with J gene TRBJ2-5; without DNA, the TCRdb call of TRBD2 cannot be checked. The CDR3 is 15 residues long. Germline assignment: CDR1 DFQATT and CDR2 SNEGSKA (reference sequence). The CDR3 sequence is CSAVPGLAGDETQYF.

Measured by frequency, this clonotype is medium-sized. The chain is built from TRBV20-1 and TRBJ2-7; TCRdb's D call of TRBD2 is untestable without DNA. Germline CDR1 DFQATT, CDR2 SNEGSKA (reference sequence). This CDR3 is 13 amino acids long. The CDR3 region is CSALSSRSYEQYF.

CDR3 region: CAISDTERGIYGYTF. This rearrangement joins TRBV10-3 to TRBJ1-2; TCRdb designates TRBD1, a call that cannot be tested without DNA. The length of the CDR3 is 15 residues. The V gene's germline CDR1 is ENHRY and CDR2 SYGVKD.

By frequency, this clonotype registers medium-sized. The V gene is TRBV28, the J gene TRBJ1-5; TCRdb reports TRBD1, a call that lacks DNA to check it against. This CDR3 spans 15 amino acids. Germline assignment: CDR1 MDHEN and CDR2 SYDVKM. CDR3 amino acids: CASSWDSRTNQPQHF.

This clonotype is identified as medium-sized from frequency. The chain carries TRBV20-1 and TRBJ2-3. From germline, CDR1 is DFQATT and CDR2 SNEGSKA (reference sequence). There are 15 residues in the CDR3. CDR3 protein: CSARAGWGITDTQYF.

By frequency, this clonotype is medium-sized (0.01 to 0.1%). This chain links TRBV15 with TRBJ2-7; there is no DNA to check the TCRdb D call of TRBD1. Germline CDR1 is LNHNV and CDR2 is YYDKDF (reference sequence). CDR3 length equals 17 residues. CDR3 sequence reads: CATSRSLKVPGTYEQYF.

J is TRBJ2-2 and V is TRBV29-1; TCRdb indicates TRBD1, and absent DNA this call remains unverified. CDR3 length equals 13 residues. Looked up from germline, CDR1 is SQVTM and CDR2 is ANQGSEA. The CDR3 loop reads CSVVSGATGELFF.

The rearrangement joins TRBV7-9 to TRBJ1-1; lacking DNA, the TRBD1 call made by TCRdb goes unchecked. The CDR3 spans 14 residues. Germline V gene lookup returns CDR1 SEHNR and CDR2 FQNEAQ (reference sequence). This chain's CDR3 is CASTEQGRDTEAFF.

The V gene is TRBV2, the J gene TRBJ2-1; TCRdb gives TRBD2 as the D gene, but with no DNA this cannot be confirmed. Germline values: CDR1 SNHLY, CDR2 FYNNEI. CDR3 length: 18 residues. The CDR3 loop is CASSRFTRSLSSYNEQFF.

In terms of frequency, this clonotype is medium-sized (0.01 to 0.1%). The chain couples TRBV10-3 to TRBJ2-7; TCRdb proposes TRBD2, but this gene call is untestable without DNA. CDR1 is ENHRY, CDR2 SYGVKD, per germline. The CDR3 totals 15 residues. CDR3 protein: CAISESGSPSYEQYF.

This clonotype shows up as medium-sized by frequency. V is TRBV20-1 and J is TRBJ2-7; the TCRdb D gene call, TRBD2, has no DNA to confirm it. Germline values: CDR1 DFQATT, CDR2 SNEGSKA (reference sequence). The CDR3 is 14 amino acids. The chain's CDR3 is CSVTGLAGSYEQYF.

This chain connects TRBV29-1 to TRBJ1-2; TCRdb's D call, TRBD1, is unchecked because there is no DNA. The CDR3 runs to 15 residues. Per the germline V gene, CDR1 is SQVTM and CDR2 is ANQGSEA. The CDR3 is CSVGGQGGLLDGYTF. Drawing the rest from reference TRBV29-1 and TRBJ1-2, the complete variable domain is SAVISQKPSRDICQRGTSLTIQCQVDSQVTMMFWYRQQPGQSLTLIATANQGSEATYESGFVIDKFPISRPNLTFSTLTVSNMSPEDSSIYLCSVGGQGGLLDGYTFGSGTRLTVV.

Frequency places this clonotype as medium-sized. This chain connects TRBV4-2 to TRBJ2-2; the TCRdb D gene call, TRBD1, has no DNA to confirm it. Germline-derived CDR1 and CDR2 are LGHNA and YNFKEQ. CDR3 length: 16 amino acids. CDR3 protein: CASSQALTEPTGELFF.

This clonotype is deemed medium-sized (0.01 to 0.1%) by its frequency. The CDR3 spells CASSPGLTYLLPYTF. The V gene is TRBV4-2, the J gene TRBJ1-2. The germline gives CDR1 LGHNA, CDR2 YNFKEQ. This CDR3 region has 15 residues.

This clonotype is deemed medium-sized by its frequency. The chain carries TRBV5-1 and TRBJ1-1; TCRdb's D gene call, TRBD1, goes unchecked for lack of DNA. Germline V gives CDR1 SGHRS, CDR2 YFSETQ. This CDR3 is 13 amino acids long. CDR3 sequence reads: CASSYSGNTEAFF.

This chain uses TRBV6-5 with TRBJ1-1; the TCRdb call, TRBD1, lacks DNA for checking. The CDR3 sequence is 14 residues long. The germline V gene encodes CDR1 MNHEY and CDR2 SVGAGI. The CDR3 protein is CASSYPGHRAEAFF.

The rearrangement joins TRBV14 to TRBJ2-1; as DNA is missing, the TRBD2 call by TCRdb cannot be tested. This CDR3 has 18 residues. Germline CDR1 and CDR2: SGHDN and FVKESK. The CDR3 reads CASSPEGLAGGLYNEQFF.